The next 19 T cell receptor beta chains were all read from a single sample in a study of metastatic and nonmetastatic thyroid tumors. With MiXCR, TCRdb called clones anew from the PCR reads. The repertoire has approximately 11,000 clones, roughly 30% of them found once; the top ten carry about a sixth. Thyroid surgery was preceded by no treatment in any patient. The sample consisted of tumor tissue. All receptors derive from a female donor with papillary thyroid cancer or a benign thyroid nodule (not recorded which). Some clones in this sample may be carry-over from other donors' samples.

This chain uses TRBV3-1 with TRBJ2-4; no clear D gene. V gave up 1 base and J gave up 3 bases, with 7 bases separating them. This CDR3 spans 14 amino acids. Germline V gives CDR1 LGHDT, CDR2 YNNKEL (reference sequence). CDR3 residues: CASSQALRKNIQYF. DNA for the CDR3: TGTGCCAGCAGCCAAGCACTTCGCAAAAACATTCAGTACTTC.

By sample share, this clone is medium-sized. This chain uses TRBV6-7 with TRBJ1-2; D uncertain. TRBV6-7 is an ORF for which the function is uncertain. Trimming pared 0 bases from V and 4 bases from J, leaving 6 bases between. The CDR3 totals 13 residues. The CDR3 spells CASSYSGIYGYTF. CDR3 sequence (DNA): TGTGCCAGCAGTTACTCAGGGATCTATGGCTACACCTTC.

The J gene is TRBJ1-1, the V gene TRBV12-3 or TRBV12-4; TRBD1 is a possible D gene (6 bases). V lost 7 bases and J lost 11, with 20 bases in between. The CDR3 is made up of 13 amino acids. CDR3: CASTRGGLDGAFF. CDR3 DNA: TGTGCCAGCACTCGAGGGGGGTTGGATGGGGCTTTCTTT.

The chain joins TRBV27 to TRBJ2-2; unclear D gene. CDR3 size: 13 residues. Germline V gene lookup returns CDR1 MNHEY and CDR2 SMNVEV (reference sequence). The V end was cut by 1 base, the J end by 7 bases, with 7 bases between. The CDR3 here is CASSLWGNGELFF. CDR3 DNA sequence: TGTGCCAGCAGTTTATGGGGTAACGGGGAGCTGTTTTTT.

This clone was detected many times. The V call is TRBV9, the J call TRBJ2-2; no clear D gene. CDR3 length equals 13 residues. V dropped 3 bases and J dropped 8 bases, with 11 bases sitting between them. Per the germline V gene, CDR1 is SGDLS and CDR2 is YYNGEE. The CDR3 region is CASSAFGPGELFF. The DNA of the CDR3 is TGTGCCAGCAGCGCCTTTGGGCCGGGGGAGCTGTTTTTT.

This clone was recorded once. This chain links TRBV7-9 with TRBJ2-2; D call uncertain. CDR3 size: 14 residues. Looked up from germline, CDR1 is SEHNR and CDR2 is FQNEAQ (reference sequence). V was cut by 5 bases and J by 6 bases, with 13 bases left in between. CDR3 sequence reads: CASSHNPRAGELFF. The CDR3 nucleotides read TGTGCCAGCAGCCATAACCCAAGGGCCGGGGAGCTGTTTTTT.

V gene TRBV20-1 combines with J gene TRBJ2-1; 12 positions match TRBD2. The V and J ends lost 0 bases and 6 bases, in that order; junction bases with no gene match: 12. Germline V gene data show CDR1 as DFQATT and CDR2 as SNEGSKA (reference sequence). CDR3 length equals 18 residues. The chain's CDR3 is CSARDFSTSGSIPNEQFF. CDR3 DNA sequence: TGCAGTGCTAGAGATTTTTCGACTAGCGGGAGTATCCCCAATGAGCAGTTCTTC.

About this clone: A read error may account for a junction end that differs from germline. V is TRBV19 and J is TRBJ2-2, with D tentatively TRBD2 (6 bases). CDR3 length: 13 amino acids. Looked up from germline, CDR1 is LNHDA and CDR2 is SQIVND (reference sequence). The CDR3 sequence: CACSMGGPVELFF. In DNA, the CDR3 is TGTGCCTGTAGTATGGGGGGACCCGTGGAGCTGTTTTTT. Looking up the rest from reference TRBV19 and TRBJ2-2 gives the full variable domain: DGGITQSPKYLFRKEGQNVTLSCEQNLNHDAMYWYRQDPGQGLRLIYYSQIVNDFQKGDIAEGYSVSREKKESFPLTVTSAQKNPTAFYLCACSMGGPVELFFGEGSRLTVL.

Note on this clone: In this CDR3 the conserved last residue, phenylalanine or tryptophan, is missing, so a read error is likely. The chain employs TRBV7-9 and TRBJ1-1; D perhaps matches TRBD1 (5 bases). The germline V and J ends were trimmed by 5 bases and 4 bases, with 14 bases remaining between them. The CDR3 has 14 amino acids. Germline V gene lookup returns CDR1 SEHNR and CDR2 FQNEAQ (reference sequence). The CDR3 bases are TGTGCCAGCAGCCCTAGTGGGGGAAGCACTGAAGCTTTCCTT. Amino acid sequence: CASSPSGGSTEAFL.

The chain is built from TRBV20-1 and TRBJ1-1; D is perhaps TRBD1 (6 bases). Germline V gene sequence: CDR1 DFQATT, CDR2 SNEGSKA (reference sequence). V dropped 2 bases and J dropped 0 bases, with 13 bases sitting between them. The CDR3 totals 15 residues. The CDR3 DNA sequence: TGCAGTGCTAGAAGGGGGTTTCTCATGAACACTGAAGCTTTCTTT. It encodes CSARRGFLMNTEAFF.

This clone showed up many times. V gene TRBV4-3 combines with J gene TRBJ2-5; 7 bases agree with TRBD1. Germline CDR1 and CDR2: LGHNA and YSLEER. The CDR3 has 15 residues. V dropped 1 base and J dropped 3; count of bases not matched to a gene: 5. In DNA form, the CDR3 reads TGCGCCAGCAGCCAAGTAGGGGGCAGAAAAGAGACCCAGTACTTC. This encodes CASSQVGGRKETQYF.

Relative to its sample, this clone is medium-sized. The chain couples TRBV20-1 to TRBJ2-7, with D unclear. Germline V CDR1 and CDR2: DFQATT, SNEGSKA (reference sequence). The germline V and J ends were trimmed by 4 bases and 7 bases, with 20 bases remaining between them. This CDR3 has 14 amino acids. The CDR3 here is CSANLAHLRWEQYF. CDR3 nucleotides: TGCAGTGCTAATTTGGCACACCTCCGATGGGAGCAGTACTTC.

The chain couples TRBV7-2 to TRBJ2-7; unclear D gene. Trimming removed 1 base at V and 3 bases at J, with 13 bases between. The CDR3 extends over 15 amino acids. Germline V gene lookup returns CDR1 SGHTA and CDR2 FQGNSA. The CDR3 loop is CASSLGVRGNYEQYF. The CDR3 nucleotides read TGTGCCAGCAGCTTAGGTGTCAGAGGAAACTACGAGCAGTACTTC. Complete variable domain (other parts from reference TRBV7-2 and TRBJ2-7): GAGVSQSPSNKVTEKGKDVELRCDPISGHTALYWYRQSLGQGLEFLIYFQGNSAPDKSGLPSDRFSAERTGGSVSTLTIQRTQQEDSAVYLCASSLGVRGNYEQYFGPGTRLTVT.

The chain couples TRBV6-1 to TRBJ2-7, with TRBD1 matching 7 bases. Germline-derived CDR1 and CDR2 are MNHNS and SASEGT. The J segment lost 3 bases and the V segment lost 1 base, leaving 6 bases of the junction unmatched. The CDR3 has 15 residues. In nucleotides, the CDR3 is TGTGCCAGCAGTGAAGACAGGGGTCGGAACTACGAGCAGTACTTC. Residues: CASSEDRGRNYEQYF.

Ten or more counts support this clone. The chain is built from TRBV29-1 and TRBJ1-2; weak D call: TRBD1 (5 bases). This CDR3 contains 14 residues. The germline V gene has CDR1 SQVTM and CDR2 ANQGSEA. V was pared by 4 bases and J by 0 bases, with 12 bases between. CDR3 in amino acids: CSVVSQGPNYGYTF. CDR3 bases: TGCAGCGTTGTATCGCAGGGACCTAACTATGGCTACACCTTC.

This clone has ten or more counts. In the same sample, other DNA sequences code for this CDR3. The V and J genes are TRBV27 and TRBJ2-4, with D hard to call. CDR1 is MNHEY, CDR2 SMNVEV, per germline (reference sequence). The CDR3 has 13 residues. With 4 bases removed from V and 9 bases from J, the gap between germline ends came to 13 bases. The DNA of the CDR3 is TGTGCCAGCAGTTGGGTAGGTTCGGGCATTCAGTACTTC. It translates to CASSWVGSGIQYF.

By its share, this clone is medium-sized. The V call is TRBV19, the J call TRBJ1-2; 7 bases align to TRBD1. Germline V gene data show CDR1 as LNHDA and CDR2 as SQIVND (reference sequence). The V gene end was trimmed by 3 bases and the J gene end by 5 bases; junction bases not matched to a gene: 9. CDR3 length equals 15 residues. This CDR3 reads CASSMPQTGRYGYTF. As DNA, the CDR3 is TGTGCCAGTAGTATGCCCCAGACAGGGCGGTATGGCTACACCTTC.

By its share, this clone is medium-sized. The chain is built from TRBV5-1 and TRBJ1-2; D gene uncertain. CDR3 size: 14 residues. Germline V gives CDR1 SGHRS, CDR2 YFSETQ. Trimming shortened V by 1 base and J by 4 bases, and 11 bases separated the two germline ends. The CDR3 is CASSLIYDFYGYTF. The CDR3 DNA reads as TGCGCCAGCAGCTTGATCTATGACTTCTATGGCTACACCTTC.

This clone was detected only once. The genes are TRBV7-9 and TRBJ2-7; D call uncertain. Germline V CDR1 and CDR2: SEHNR, FQNEAQ (reference sequence). V dropped 2 bases and J dropped 3 bases, with 8 bases sitting between them. The CDR3 is 13 residues long. In DNA form, the CDR3 reads TGTGCCAGCAGCTTAAAACTGGGCTACGAGCAGTACTTC. It yields the protein CASSLKLGYEQYF. The full variable domain, its missing parts supplied by reference TRBV7-9 and TRBJ2-7, is DTGVSQNPRHKITKRGQNVTFRCDPISEHNRLYWYRQTLGQGPEFLTYFQNEAQLEKSRLLSDRFSAERPKGSFSTLEIQRTEQGDSAMYLCASSLKLGYEQYFGPGTRLTVT.